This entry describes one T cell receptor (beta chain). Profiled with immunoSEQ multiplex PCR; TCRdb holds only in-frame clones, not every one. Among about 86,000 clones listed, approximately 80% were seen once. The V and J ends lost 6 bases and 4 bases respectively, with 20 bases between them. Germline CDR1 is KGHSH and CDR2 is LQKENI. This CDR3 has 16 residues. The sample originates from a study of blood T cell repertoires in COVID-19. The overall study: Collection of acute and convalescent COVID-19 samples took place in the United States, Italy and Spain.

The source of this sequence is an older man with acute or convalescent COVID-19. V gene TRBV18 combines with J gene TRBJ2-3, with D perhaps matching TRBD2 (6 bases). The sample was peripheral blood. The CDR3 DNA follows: TGTGCCAGCTCTCCGGGCGCGGGGTTTCGGGCAGATACGCAGTATTTT. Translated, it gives CASSPGAGFRADTQYF.